These 10 T cell receptor beta chains came from one sample sequenced in a study of cytomegalovirus exposure and HLA in healthy donors. Assay used: immunoSEQ multiplex PCR; TCRdb lists only in-frame clones, some missing. Of around 93,000 clones listed, 85% are singletons. Sequencing was performed on PBMCs. The receptors originated from a man aged 18-30 years in good health and CMV-seropositive.

The chain combines TRBV7-2 with TRBJ2-1; 8 positions agree with TRBD1. Germline loops: CDR1 SGHTA, CDR2 FQGNSA. CDR3 length: 14 residues. The V gene end was trimmed by 3 bases and the J gene end by 4 bases; junction bases not matched to a gene: 2. CDR3 sequence (DNA): TGTGCCAGCAGCTTGGACAGGGATTACAATGAGCAGTTCTTC. Protein: CASSLDRDYNEQFF.

The J gene is TRBJ1-4, the V gene TRBV2; no firm D call. CDR1 and CDR2 (germline): SNHLY, FYNNEI. The CDR3 is made up of 16 amino acids. The V gene lost 3 bases and the J gene lost 4 bases, with 15 bases spanning the gap. Here the CDR3 DNA reads TGTGCCAGCAGTGAGGGTCCAGGCTACAATAATGAAAAACTGTTTTTT. Residues: CASSEGPGYNNEKLFF.

The gene calls are TRBV7-8 and TRBJ2-3, with TRBD2 identical over 11 bases. Per the germline V gene, CDR1 is SGHVS and CDR2 is FQNEAQ. This CDR3 contains 17 residues. V shed 0 bases and J 1 base; nucleotides not matched to a gene: 3. The CDR3 region has the DNA TGTGCCAGCAGCTTAGCGCGGACTAGCGGGCGCACAGATACGCAGTATTTT. It encodes CASSLARTSGRTDTQYF.

The chain uses TRBV7-3 and TRBJ2-2; 8 nucleotides line up with TRBD2. This CDR3 is built from 16 residues. Trimming cost V 4 bases and J 4 bases; bases outside gene matches: 8. Germline V lookup: CDR1 SGHTA, CDR2 FQGTGA. CDR3 amino acids: CASSSSRLAGTGELFF. As DNA, the CDR3 is TGTGCCAGCAGCTCTTCCCGGCTAGCGGGCACCGGGGAGCTGTTTTTT. The entire variable domain, with the rest obtained from reference TRBV7-3 and TRBJ2-2, is as follows: GAGVSQTPSNKVTEKGKYVELRCDPISGHTALYWYRQSLGQGPEFLIYFQGTGAADDSGLPNDRFFAVRPEGSVSTLKIQRTERGDSAVYLCASSSSRLAGTGELFFGEGSRLTVL.

In DNA form, the CDR3 reads TGTGCCACCAGCAGTTCCGGGACAGGGCCCTACAATGAGCAGTTCTTC. Residues: CATSSSGTGPYNEQFF. This rearrangement joins TRBV15 to TRBJ2-1; TRBD1 aligns across 9 bases. The CDR3 totals 16 residues. Germline trimming cut 3 bases from V and 2 bases from J; bases unmatched to any gene: 5. Germline V gives CDR1 LNHNV, CDR2 YYDKDF (reference sequence).

The chain joins TRBV5-6 to TRBJ2-1; 11 bases fit TRBD2. The CDR3 extends over 15 amino acids. Germline values: CDR1 SGHDT, CDR2 YYEEEE. The junction had 4 bases not matched to a gene; V was cut back by 4 bases and J by 4 bases. For the CDR3, the DNA is TGTGCCAGCAGCCGCTGGACTAGCGGGTACAATGAGCAGTTCTTC. As protein: CASSRWTSGYNEQFF.

The V call is TRBV6-1, the J call TRBJ2-1; 12 bases map to TRBD2. V lost 2 bases and J lost 3; bases outside the gene matches: 5. CDR1 and CDR2 from the germline V gene are MNHNS and SASEGT. The CDR3 contains 17 residues. CDR3 sequence reads: CASSERTSGRIYNEQFF. CDR3 coding DNA: TGTGCCAGCAGTGAACGAACTAGCGGGAGGATCTACAATGAGCAGTTCTTC.

The rearrangement links TRBV6-5 to TRBJ1-2; 10 nucleotides agree with TRBD1. Trimming at V came to 5 bases and at J to 4 bases, leaving 4 bases not matched to a gene. CDR1 is MNHEY, CDR2 SVGAGI, per germline. The CDR3 spans 14 residues. The CDR3 spells CASSTGTGAYGYTF. DNA of the CDR3: TGTGCCAGCAGTACCGGGACAGGGGCCTATGGCTACACCTTC.

The CDR3 bases are TGTGCCAGTAGTATCTTTGGGGGAGGAGATCAGCCCCAGCATTTT. It is translated as CASSIFGGGDQPQHF. The chain is built from TRBV19 and TRBJ1-5; a possible D gene is TRBD1 (5 bases). V shed 3 bases and J shed 5 bases, with 14 bases lying between them. From germline, CDR1 is LNHDA and CDR2 SQIVND (reference sequence). This CDR3 comprises 15 residues.

V gene TRBV7-3 combines with J gene TRBJ2-3; D remains ambiguous. With 0 bases removed from V and 4 bases from J, the gap between germline ends came to 11 bases. Germline V gene lookup returns CDR1 SGHTA and CDR2 FQGTGA. This CDR3 comprises 15 residues. The CDR3 here is CASSLTRGRADTQYF. The CDR3 DNA follows: TGTGCCAGCAGCTTAACGAGAGGCCGAGCAGATACGCAGTATTTT.